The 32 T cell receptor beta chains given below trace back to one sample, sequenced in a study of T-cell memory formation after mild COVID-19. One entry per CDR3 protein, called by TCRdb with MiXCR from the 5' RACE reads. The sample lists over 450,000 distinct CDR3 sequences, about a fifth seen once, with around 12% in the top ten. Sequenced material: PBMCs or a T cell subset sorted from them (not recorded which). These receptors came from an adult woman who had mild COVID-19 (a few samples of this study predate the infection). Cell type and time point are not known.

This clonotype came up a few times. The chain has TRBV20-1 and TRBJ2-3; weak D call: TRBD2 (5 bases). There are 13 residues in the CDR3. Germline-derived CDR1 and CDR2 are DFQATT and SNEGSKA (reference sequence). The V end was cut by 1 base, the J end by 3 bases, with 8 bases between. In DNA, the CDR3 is TGCAGTGCTAGAGTCCCGGGGACAGATACGCAGTATTTT. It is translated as CSARVPGTDTQYF.

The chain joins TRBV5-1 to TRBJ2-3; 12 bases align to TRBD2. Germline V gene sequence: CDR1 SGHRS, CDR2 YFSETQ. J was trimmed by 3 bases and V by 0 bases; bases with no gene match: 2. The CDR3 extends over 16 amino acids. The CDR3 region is CASSLGLAGATDTQYF. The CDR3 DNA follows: TGCGCCAGCAGCTTGGGACTAGCGGGAGCGACAGATACGCAGTATTTT.

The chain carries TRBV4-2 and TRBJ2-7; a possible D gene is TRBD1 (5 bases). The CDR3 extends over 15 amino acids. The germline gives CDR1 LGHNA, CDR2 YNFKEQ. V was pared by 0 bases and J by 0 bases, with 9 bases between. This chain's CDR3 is CASSQDSDSSYEQYF. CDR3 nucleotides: TGTGCCAGCAGCCAAGATTCCGACAGCTCCTACGAGCAGTACTTC.

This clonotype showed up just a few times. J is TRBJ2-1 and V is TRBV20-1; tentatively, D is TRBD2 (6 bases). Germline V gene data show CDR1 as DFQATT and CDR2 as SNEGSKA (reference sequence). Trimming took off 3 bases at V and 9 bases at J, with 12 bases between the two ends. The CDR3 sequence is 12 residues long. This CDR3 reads CSASVGSGEQFF. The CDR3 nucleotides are TGCAGTGCTAGTGTCGGGAGCGGTGAGCAGTTCTTC.

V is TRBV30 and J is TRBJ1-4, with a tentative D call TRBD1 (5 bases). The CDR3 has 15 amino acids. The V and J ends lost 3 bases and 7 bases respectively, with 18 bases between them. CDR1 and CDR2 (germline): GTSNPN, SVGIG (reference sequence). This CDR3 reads CAWRFMRGAGEKLFF. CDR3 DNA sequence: TGTGCCTGGAGGTTTATGCGAGGGGCGGGTGAAAAACTGTTTTTT.

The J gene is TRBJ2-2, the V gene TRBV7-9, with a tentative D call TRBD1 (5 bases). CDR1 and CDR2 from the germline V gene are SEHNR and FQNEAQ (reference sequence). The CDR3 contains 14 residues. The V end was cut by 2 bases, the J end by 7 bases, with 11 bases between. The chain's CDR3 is CASSLQTDIGELFF. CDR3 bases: TGTGCCAGCAGCTTACAGACGGACATCGGGGAGCTGTTTTTT.

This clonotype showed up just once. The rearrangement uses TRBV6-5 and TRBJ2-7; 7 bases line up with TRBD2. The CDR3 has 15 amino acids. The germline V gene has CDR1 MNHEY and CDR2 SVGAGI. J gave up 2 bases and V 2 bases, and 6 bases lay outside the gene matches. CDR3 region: CASSYGAGEAYEQYF. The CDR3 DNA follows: TGTGCCAGCAGTTACGGTGCGGGGGAGGCCTACGAGCAGTACTTC.

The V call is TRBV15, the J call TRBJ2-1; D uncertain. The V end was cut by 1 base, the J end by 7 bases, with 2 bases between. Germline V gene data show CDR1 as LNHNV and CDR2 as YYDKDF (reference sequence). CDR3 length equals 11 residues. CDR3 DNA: TGTGCCACCAGCAGAGCTAATGAGCAGTTCTTC. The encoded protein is CATSRANEQFF.

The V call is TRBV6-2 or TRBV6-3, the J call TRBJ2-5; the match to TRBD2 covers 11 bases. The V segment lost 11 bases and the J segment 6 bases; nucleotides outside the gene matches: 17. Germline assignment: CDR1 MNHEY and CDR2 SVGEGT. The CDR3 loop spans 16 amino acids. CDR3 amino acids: CAGRRSSGGIKKTQYF. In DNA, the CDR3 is TGTGCCGGACGACGGTCTAGCGGGGGGATAAAGAAGACCCAGTACTTC.

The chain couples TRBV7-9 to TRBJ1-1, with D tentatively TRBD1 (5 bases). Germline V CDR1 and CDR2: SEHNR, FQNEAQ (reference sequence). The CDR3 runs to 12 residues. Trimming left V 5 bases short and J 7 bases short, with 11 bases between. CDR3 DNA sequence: TGTGCCAGCAGCGCTGGGGGAAATGAAGCTTTCTTT. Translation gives CASSAGGNEAFF.

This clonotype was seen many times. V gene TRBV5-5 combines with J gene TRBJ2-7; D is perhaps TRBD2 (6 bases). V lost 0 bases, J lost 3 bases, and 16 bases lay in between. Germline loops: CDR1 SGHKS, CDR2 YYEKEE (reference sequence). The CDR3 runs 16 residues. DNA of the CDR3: TGTGCCAGCAGCTTGGATTACCGGGGGATGGGCTACGAGCAGTACTTC. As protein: CASSLDYRGMGYEQYF.

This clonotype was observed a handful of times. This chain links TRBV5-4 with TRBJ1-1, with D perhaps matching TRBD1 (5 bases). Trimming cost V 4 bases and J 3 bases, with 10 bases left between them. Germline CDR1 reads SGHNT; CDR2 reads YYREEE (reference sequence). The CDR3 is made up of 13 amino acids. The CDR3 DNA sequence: TGTGCCAGCAGCGGGGCCTCGCACACTGAAGCTTTCTTT. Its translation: CASSGASHTEAFF.

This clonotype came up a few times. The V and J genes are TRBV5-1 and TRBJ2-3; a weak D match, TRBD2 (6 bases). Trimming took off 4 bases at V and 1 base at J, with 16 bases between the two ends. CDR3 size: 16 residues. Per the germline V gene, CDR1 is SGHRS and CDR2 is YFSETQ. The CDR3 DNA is TGCGCCAGCAGCCGGGATGGGGGGTTCGGCACAGATACGCAGTATTTT. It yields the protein CASSRDGGFGTDTQYF.

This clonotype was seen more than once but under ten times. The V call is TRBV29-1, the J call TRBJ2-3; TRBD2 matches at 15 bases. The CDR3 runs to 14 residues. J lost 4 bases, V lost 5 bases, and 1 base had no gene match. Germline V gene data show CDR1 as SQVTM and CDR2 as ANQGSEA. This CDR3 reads CSVRTSGGADTQYF. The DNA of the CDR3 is TGCAGCGTTCGGACTAGCGGGGGGGCAGATACGCAGTATTTT.

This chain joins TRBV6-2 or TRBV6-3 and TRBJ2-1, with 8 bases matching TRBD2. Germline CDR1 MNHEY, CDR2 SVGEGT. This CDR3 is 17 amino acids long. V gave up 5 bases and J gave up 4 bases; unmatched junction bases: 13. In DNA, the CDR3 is TGTGCCAGCAGTCTCCACCATCTGACTAGCGCTTACAATGAGCAGTTCTTC. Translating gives CASSLHHLTSAYNEQFF.

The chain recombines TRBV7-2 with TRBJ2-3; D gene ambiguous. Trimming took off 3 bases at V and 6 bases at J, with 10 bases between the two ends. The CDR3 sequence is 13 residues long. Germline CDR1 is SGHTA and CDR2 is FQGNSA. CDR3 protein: CASSFFGVDTQYF. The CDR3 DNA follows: TGTGCCAGCAGCTTTTTTGGTGTGGATACGCAGTATTTT. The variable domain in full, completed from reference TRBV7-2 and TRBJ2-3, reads GAGVSQSPSNKVTEKGKDVELRCDPISGHTALYWYRQSLGQGLEFLIYFQGNSAPDKSGLPSDRFSAERTGGSVSTLTIQRTQQEDSAVYLCASSFFGVDTQYFGPGTRLTVL.

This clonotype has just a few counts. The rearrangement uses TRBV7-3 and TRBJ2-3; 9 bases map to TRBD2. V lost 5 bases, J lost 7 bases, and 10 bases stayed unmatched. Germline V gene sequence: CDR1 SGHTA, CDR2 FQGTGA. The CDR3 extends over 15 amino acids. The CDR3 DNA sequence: TGTGCCAGCAGCCTAATAGCGGGGGCAGCCAATACGCAGTATTTT. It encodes CASSLIAGAANTQYF.

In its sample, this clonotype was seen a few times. In DNA, the CDR3 is TGTGCCATCAGTAGGGTCTCGCCGGGCGAGCAGTACTTC. Protein: CAISRVSPGEQYF. V is TRBV10-3 and J is TRBJ2-7, with D hard to call. Germline-derived CDR1 and CDR2 are ENHRY and SYGVKD. The CDR3 is 13 amino acids. V was trimmed by 5 bases and J by 6 bases, leaving 14 bases between them.

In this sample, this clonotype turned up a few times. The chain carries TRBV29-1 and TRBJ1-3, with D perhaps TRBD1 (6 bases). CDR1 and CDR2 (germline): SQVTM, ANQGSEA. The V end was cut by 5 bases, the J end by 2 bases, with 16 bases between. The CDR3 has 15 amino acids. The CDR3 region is CSVTPYRDPGNTIYF. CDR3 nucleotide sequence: TGCAGCGTTACCCCTTACAGGGACCCTGGAAACACCATATATTTT.

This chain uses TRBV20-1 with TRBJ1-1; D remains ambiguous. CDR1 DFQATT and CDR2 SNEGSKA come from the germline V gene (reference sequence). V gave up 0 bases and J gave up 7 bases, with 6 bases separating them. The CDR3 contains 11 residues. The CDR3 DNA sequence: TGCAGTGCTAGAGATAAGGGTGAAGCTTTCTTT. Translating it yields CSARDKGEAFF.

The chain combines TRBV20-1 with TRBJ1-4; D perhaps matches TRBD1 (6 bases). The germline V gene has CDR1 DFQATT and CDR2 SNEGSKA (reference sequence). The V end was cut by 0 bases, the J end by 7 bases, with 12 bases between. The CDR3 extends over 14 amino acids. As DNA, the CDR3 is TGCAGTGCTAGAGATCCCAGGGGTGGTGAAAAACTGTTTTTT. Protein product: CSARDPRGGEKLFF.

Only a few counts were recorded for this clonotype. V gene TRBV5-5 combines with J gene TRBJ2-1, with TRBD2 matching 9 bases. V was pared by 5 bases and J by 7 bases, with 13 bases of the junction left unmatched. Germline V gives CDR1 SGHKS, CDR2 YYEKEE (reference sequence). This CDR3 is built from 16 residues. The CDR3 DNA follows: TGTGCCAGCAGTATAGGCGGGGGGGCCGGCAGGAATGAGCAGTTCTTC. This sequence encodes CASSIGGGAGRNEQFF.

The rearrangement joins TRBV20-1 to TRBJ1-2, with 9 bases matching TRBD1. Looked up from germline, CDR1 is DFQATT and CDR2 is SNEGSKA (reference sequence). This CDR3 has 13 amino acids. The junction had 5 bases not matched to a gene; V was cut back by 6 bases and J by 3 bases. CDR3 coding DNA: TGCAGTGCCGCGGGACAGGGTGACTATGGCTACACCTTC. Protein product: CSAAGQGDYGYTF.

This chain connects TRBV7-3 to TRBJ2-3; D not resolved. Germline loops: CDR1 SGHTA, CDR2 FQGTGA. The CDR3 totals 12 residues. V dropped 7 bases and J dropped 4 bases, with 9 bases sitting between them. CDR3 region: CASTPEADTQYF. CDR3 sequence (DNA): TGTGCCAGCACCCCGGAAGCAGATACGCAGTATTTT.

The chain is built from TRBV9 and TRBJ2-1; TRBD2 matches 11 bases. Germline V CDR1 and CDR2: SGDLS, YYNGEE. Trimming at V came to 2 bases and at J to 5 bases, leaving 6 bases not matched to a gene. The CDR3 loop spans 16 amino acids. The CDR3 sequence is CASSVSGGAVNNEQFF. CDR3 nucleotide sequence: TGTGCCAGCAGCGTTAGCGGGGGGGCGGTAAACAATGAGCAGTTCTTC.

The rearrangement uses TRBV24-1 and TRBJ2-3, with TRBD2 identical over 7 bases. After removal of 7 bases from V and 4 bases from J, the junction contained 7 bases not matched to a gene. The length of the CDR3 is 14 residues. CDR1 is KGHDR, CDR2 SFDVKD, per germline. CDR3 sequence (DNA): TGTGCCACCAGCAGCGGGATGACCGCAGATACGCAGTATTTT. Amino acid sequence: CATSSGMTADTQYF.

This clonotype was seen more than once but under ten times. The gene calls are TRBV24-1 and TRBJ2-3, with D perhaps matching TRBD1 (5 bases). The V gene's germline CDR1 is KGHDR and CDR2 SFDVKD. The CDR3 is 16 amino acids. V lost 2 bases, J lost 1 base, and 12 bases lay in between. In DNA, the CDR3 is TGTGCCACCAGTGATTCTCCGAAGGGGCGCACAGATACGCAGTATTTT. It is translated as CATSDSPKGRTDTQYF.

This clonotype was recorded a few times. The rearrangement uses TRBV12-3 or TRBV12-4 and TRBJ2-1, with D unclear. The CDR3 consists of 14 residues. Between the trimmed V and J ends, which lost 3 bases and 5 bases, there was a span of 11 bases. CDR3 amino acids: CASSLGGNHNEQFF. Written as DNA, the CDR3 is TGTGCCAGCAGTTTGGGTGGAAACCACAATGAGCAGTTCTTC.

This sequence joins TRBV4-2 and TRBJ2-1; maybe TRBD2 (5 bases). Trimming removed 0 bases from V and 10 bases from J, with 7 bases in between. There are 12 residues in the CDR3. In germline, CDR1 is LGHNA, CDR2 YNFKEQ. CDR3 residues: CASSQEGAEQFF. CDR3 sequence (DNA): TGTGCCAGCAGCCAAGAGGGAGCCGAGCAGTTCTTC.

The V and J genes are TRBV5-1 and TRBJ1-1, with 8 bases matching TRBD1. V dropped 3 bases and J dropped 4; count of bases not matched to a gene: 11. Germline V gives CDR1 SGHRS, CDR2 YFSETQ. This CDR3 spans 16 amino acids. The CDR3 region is CASSWTGSGEGTEAFF. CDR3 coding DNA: TGCGCCAGCAGCTGGACAGGGTCTGGGGAGGGCACTGAAGCTTTCTTT.

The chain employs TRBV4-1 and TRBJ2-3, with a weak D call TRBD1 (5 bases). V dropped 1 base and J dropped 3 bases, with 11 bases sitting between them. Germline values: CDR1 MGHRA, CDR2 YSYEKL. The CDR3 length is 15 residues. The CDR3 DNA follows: TGCGCCAGCAGCCAAGTCGTCAGGGCGACAGATACGCAGTATTTT. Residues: CASSQVVRATDTQYF.

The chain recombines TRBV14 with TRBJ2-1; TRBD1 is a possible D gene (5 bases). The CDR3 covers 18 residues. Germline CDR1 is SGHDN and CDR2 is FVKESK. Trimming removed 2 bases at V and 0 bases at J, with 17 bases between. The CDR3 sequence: CASSQRSGWMSSYNEQFF. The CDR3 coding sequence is TGTGCCAGCAGCCAACGATCAGGGTGGATGAGCTCCTACAATGAGCAGTTCTTC.